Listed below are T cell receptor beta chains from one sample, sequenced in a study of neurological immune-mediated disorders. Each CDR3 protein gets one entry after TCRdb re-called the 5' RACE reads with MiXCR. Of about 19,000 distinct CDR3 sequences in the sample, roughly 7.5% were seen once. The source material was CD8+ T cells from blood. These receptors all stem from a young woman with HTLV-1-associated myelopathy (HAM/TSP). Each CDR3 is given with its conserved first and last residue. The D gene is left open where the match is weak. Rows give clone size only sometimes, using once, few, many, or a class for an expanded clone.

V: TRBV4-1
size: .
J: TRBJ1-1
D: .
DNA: TGCGCCAGCAGCCAAGATCTGGGCACTGAAGCTTTCTTT
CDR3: CASSQDLGTEAFF

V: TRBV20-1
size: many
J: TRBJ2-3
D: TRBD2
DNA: TGCAGTGCTAGAGATGTCGGAGAACTAGCGGGGGGTGTAGATACGCAGTATTTT
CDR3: CSARDVGELAGGVDTQYF

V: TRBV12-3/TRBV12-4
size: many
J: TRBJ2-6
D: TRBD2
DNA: TGTGCCAGCAGTTCACAAGTAGCGGGGGGGTACTCTGGGGCCAACGTCCTGACTTTC
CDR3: CASSSQVAGGYSGANVLTF

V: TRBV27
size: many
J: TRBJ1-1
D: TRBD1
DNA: TGTGCCAGCAGTTTTAGTAGGGGGCGGGACACTGAAGCTTTCTTT
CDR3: CASSFSRGRDTEAFF

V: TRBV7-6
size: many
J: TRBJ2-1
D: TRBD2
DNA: TGTGCCAGCAGCGCCGGGACTAGCGGGGGGGCGGGCGAGCAGTTCTTC
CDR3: CASSAGTSGGAGEQFF

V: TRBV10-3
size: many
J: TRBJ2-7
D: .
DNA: TGTGCCATCAGTGAGGTCGGTAGGGCCCACGAGCAGTACTTC
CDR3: CAISEVGRAHEQYF

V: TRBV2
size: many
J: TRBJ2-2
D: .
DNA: TGTGCCAGCAGTGAGTACCCGGACGGCACCGGGGAGCTGTTTTTT
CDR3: CASSEYPDGTGELFF

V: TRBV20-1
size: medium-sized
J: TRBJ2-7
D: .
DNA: TGCAGTGCTACCTCAGGGGAGCTCGAGCAGTACTTC
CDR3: CSATSGELEQYF

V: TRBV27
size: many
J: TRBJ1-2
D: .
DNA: TGTGCCAGCAGTTCAGGACTGATCCATGGCTACACCTTC
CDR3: CASSSGLIHGYTF

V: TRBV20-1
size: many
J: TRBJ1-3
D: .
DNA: TGCAGTGCCAATCCCCAGGGATATGGAAACACCATATATTTT
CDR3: CSANPQGYGNTIYF

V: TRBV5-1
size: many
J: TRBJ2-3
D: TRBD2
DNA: TGCGCCAGCAGCCAGCGGGGGGCTCCCACAGATACGCAGTATTTT
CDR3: CASSQRGAPTDTQYF

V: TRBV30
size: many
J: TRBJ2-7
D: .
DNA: TGTGCCTGGAGTGTAAACTCCTACGAGCAGTACTTC
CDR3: CAWSVNSYEQYF

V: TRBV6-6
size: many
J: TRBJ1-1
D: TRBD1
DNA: TGTGCCAGCAGTTACTTCCGGGACAGGGGGAACACTGAAGCTTTCTTT
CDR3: CASSYFRDRGNTEAFF

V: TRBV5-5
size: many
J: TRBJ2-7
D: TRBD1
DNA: TGTGCCAGCAGCTTGGACCCAGGGGGTGGGGAGCAGTACTTC
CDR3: CASSLDPGGGEQYF

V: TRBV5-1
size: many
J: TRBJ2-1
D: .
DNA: TGCGCCAGCAGCTTGGCCTCCTACAGGGTATTCGGGTATGAGCAGTTCTTC
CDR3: CASSLASYRVFGYEQFF

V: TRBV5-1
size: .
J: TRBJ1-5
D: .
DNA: TGCGCCAGCAGCTCCTCCGGACAGTACGGTACCTATAGCAATCAGCCCCAGCATTTT
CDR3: CASSSSGQYGTYSNQPQHF

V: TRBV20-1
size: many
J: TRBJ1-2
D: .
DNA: TGCAGTGCTAGTACTCCGGACTTTGAAAACTATGGCTACACCTTC
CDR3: CSASTPDFENYGYTF

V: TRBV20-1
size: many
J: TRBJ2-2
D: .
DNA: TGCAGTGCTAGAGAGGGCTCGACCGGGGAGCTGTTTTTT
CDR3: CSAREGSTGELFF

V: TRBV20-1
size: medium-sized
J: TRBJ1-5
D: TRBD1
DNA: TGCAGTGCTAGGACAGGGGCACAGCCCCAGCATTTT
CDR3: CSARTGAQPQHF

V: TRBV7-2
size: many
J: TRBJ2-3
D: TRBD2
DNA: TGTGCCAGCAGTTCGGTTGGGCGGGGGGCGGCAGATACGCAGTATTTT
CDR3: CASSSVGRGAADTQYF

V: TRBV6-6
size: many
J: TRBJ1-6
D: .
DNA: TGTGCCAGCAGTTATCAGAAGGGCGATTCACCCCTCCACTTT
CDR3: CASSYQKGDSPLHF

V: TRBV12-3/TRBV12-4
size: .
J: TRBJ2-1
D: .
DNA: TGTGCCAGCAACAGAGGCCCGGATGAGCAGTTCTTC
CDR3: CASNRGPDEQFF

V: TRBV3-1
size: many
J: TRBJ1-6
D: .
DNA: TGTGCCAGCAGCCAAGGGGACTCACTCTATAATTCACCCCTCCACTTT
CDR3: CASSQGDSLYNSPLHF

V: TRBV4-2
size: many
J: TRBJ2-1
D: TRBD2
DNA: TGTGCCAGCAGCCAAGTTACTAGCGGGGGGGCTGAGCAGTTCTTC
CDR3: CASSQVTSGGAEQFF

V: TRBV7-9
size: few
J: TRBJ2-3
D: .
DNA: TGTGCCAGCAGCTTGACAGCTGGGGAAGATACGCAGTATTTT
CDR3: CASSLTAGEDTQYF

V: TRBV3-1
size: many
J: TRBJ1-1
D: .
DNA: TGTGCCAGCAGCCAAGTGGGTATGGGGGCTGAAGCTTTCTTT
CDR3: CASSQVGMGAEAFF

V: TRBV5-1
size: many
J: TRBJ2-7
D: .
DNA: TGCGCCAGCAGCTTTAGTGACTGGAAGTCCTACGAGCAGTACTTC
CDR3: CASSFSDWKSYEQYF

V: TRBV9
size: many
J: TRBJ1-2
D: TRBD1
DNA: TGTGCCAGCAGCGCCGGGACAGGGGGTTCTGGCTACACCTTC
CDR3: CASSAGTGGSGYTF

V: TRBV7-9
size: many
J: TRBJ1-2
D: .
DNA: TGTGCCAGCAGCCCGTACGGGGGCTATGGCTACACCTTC
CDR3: CASSPYGGYGYTF

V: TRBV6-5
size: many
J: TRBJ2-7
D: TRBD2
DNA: TGTGCCAGCAGGACTAGCGGGGCCTACGAGCAGTACTTC
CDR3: CASRTSGAYEQYF

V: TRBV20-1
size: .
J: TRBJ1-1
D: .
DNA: TGCAGTGCTAGGGCCTGGGTCCTGGACACTGAAGCTTTCTTT
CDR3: CSARAWVLDTEAFF